A selection of T cell receptor beta chains follows, all from one sample in a study of technical replicates of blood from several donors. TCRdb's copy holds only in-frame clones and misses some; the assay was immunoSEQ multiplex PCR. Of 78,000 or so clones listed, around 89% are singletons. The sample taken for sequencing was T cells isolated from PBMCs. All receptors derive from a human donor in good health. Each CDR3 is given with its conserved first and last residue.

j_gene	v_gene	CDR3aa
TRBJ2-3	TRBV6-4	CASSDFSLNTQYF
TRBJ2-1	TRBV5-4	CASSIDAGSYNEQFF
TRBJ2-1	TRBV7-2	CASSRPGQGDNEQFF
TRBJ1-6	TRBV10-3	CAISEYSTNSPLHF
TRBJ2-5	TRBV15	CATSSLVEETQYF
TRBJ2-7	TRBV6-1	CASSEAWDRAEQYF
TRBJ2-5	TRBV6-1	CASSGTGWGETQYF
TRBJ1-1	TRBV5-1	CASSLGDGGTEAFF
TRBJ1-3	TRBV18	CASSPSGGSGNTIYF
TRBJ1-2	TRBV7-9	CASRFSGTGENGYTF
TRBJ1-5	TRBV11-3	CASSLVCYLNSNQPQHF
TRBJ2-3	TRBV7-9	CASSYQGLSSTDTQYF
TRBJ2-3	TRBV4-3	CASSQGLAGAGWADTQYF
TRBJ1-1	TRBV5-1	CASSLTGTEAFF
TRBJ1-2	TRBV27	CARQGGGYTF
TRBJ2-5	TRBV18	CASSPKASQETQYF
TRBJ1-2	TRBV30	CAWDLGPGNYGYTF
TRBJ2-3	TRBV7-2	CASSLGLSTDTQYF